One and the same sample provided the 30 T cell receptor beta chains below, sequenced in a study of cytomegalovirus exposure and HLA in healthy donors. Profiled with immunoSEQ multiplex PCR; TCRdb holds only in-frame clones, not every one. Of about 200,000 clones listed, 70% to 90% are singletons. Material: PBMCs. The receptors shown here come from a woman aged 18-29 years in good health and CMV-seronegative.

This clone showed up just once. The chain uses TRBV30 and TRBJ1-1, with D tentatively TRBD1 (5 bases). The CDR3 length is 14 residues. Trimming cost V 4 bases and J 9 bases, with 21 bases left between them. Germline CDR1 GTSNPN, CDR2 SVGIG (reference sequence). CDR3 DNA: TGTGCCTGGATAGCGGGTTTGGGGGGAACGAAAGCTTTCTTT. This translates into CAWIAGLGGTKAFF.

This rearrangement joins TRBV5-1 to TRBJ2-1; the D gene is possibly TRBD2 (6 bases). Per germline, CDR1 SGHRS and CDR2 YFSETQ. The V end lost 2 bases, the J end lost 6 bases, and 12 bases lay between the germline ends. The CDR3 is made up of 14 amino acids. CDR3 coding DNA: TGCGCCAGCAGCTTAGGTAGCGGAGTCAATGAGCAGTTCTTC. Protein sequence: CASSLGSGVNEQFF.

The chain joins TRBV4-1 to TRBJ2-7; TRBD1 matches 7 bases. The CDR3 runs to 14 residues. Germline lookup yields CDR1 MGHRA and CDR2 YSYEKL. With 5 bases clipped from V and 5 bases from J, the junction kept 9 bases outside the gene matches. In DNA, the CDR3 is TGCGCCAGCAGCGACCGGGACAGAGCGCACGAGCAGTACTTC. Protein: CASSDRDRAHEQYF.

V usage is TRBV13 and J usage is TRBJ2-7; D remains ambiguous. Trimming stripped 8 bases from V and 3 bases from J, with 14 bases between. CDR1 PRHDT and CDR2 FYEKMQ come from the germline V gene (reference sequence). The CDR3 contains 13 residues. CDR3 coding DNA: TGTGCCAGCGGGCCCGCTCGGAACTACGAGCAGTACTTC. Residues: CASGPARNYEQYF.

The chain joins TRBV29-1 to TRBJ1-1; D is ambiguous. In germline, CDR1 is SQVTM, CDR2 ANQGSEA. V lost 5 bases and J 8 bases, leaving 15 bases between the germline ends. The CDR3 has 12 residues. The CDR3 sequence: CSVLAASPEAFF. Here the CDR3 DNA reads TGCAGCGTTCTAGCAGCCAGCCCAGAAGCTTTCTTT.

The V and J genes are TRBV15 and TRBJ2-7, with TRBD2 as a possible D gene (5 bases). The germline gives CDR1 LNHNV, CDR2 YYDKDF (reference sequence). Between the trimmed V and J ends, which lost 1 base and 2 bases, there was a span of 9 bases. The CDR3 runs to 14 residues. CDR3 loop: CATSRAAGAYEQYF. As DNA, the CDR3 is TGTGCCACCAGCAGAGCAGCCGGGGCCTACGAGCAGTACTTC.

This chain connects TRBV28 to TRBJ2-7, with 8 nucleotides matching TRBD2. CDR3 length: 17 residues. Losses at the gene ends were 7 bases for V and 6 bases for J; bases not matched to a gene: 20. Germline-derived CDR1 and CDR2 are MDHEN and SYDVKM. The CDR3 DNA reads as TGTGCCAGCACCAAGCGGGAGTTTCGGGGCTCTGGTTCCGAGCAGTACTTC. Its translation: CASTKREFRGSGSEQYF.

The chain is built from TRBV6-5 and TRBJ2-1; 8 bases are shared with TRBD2. Germline lookup yields CDR1 MNHEY and CDR2 SVGAGI. The CDR3 runs 14 residues. V lost 4 bases and J lost 6; bases outside the gene matches: 5. Here the CDR3 reads CASSSWTSPNEQFF. The CDR3 DNA reads as TGTGCCAGCAGTTCATGGACTAGCCCCAATGAGCAGTTCTTC.

The rearrangement joins TRBV11-2 to TRBJ1-1, with no clear D. CDR3 length equals 14 residues. Per the germline V gene, CDR1 is SGHAT and CDR2 is FQNNGV. With 4 bases removed from V and 3 bases from J, the gap between germline ends came to 12 bases. This CDR3 is CASSSGGWDTEAFF. The CDR3 nucleotides read TGTGCCAGCAGCTCGGGAGGGTGGGACACTGAAGCTTTCTTT.

This clone occurred a few times. V gene TRBV7-9 combines with J gene TRBJ2-7; D gene uncertain. V shed 1 base and J shed 4 bases, with 8 bases lying between them. Germline CDR1 SEHNR, CDR2 FQNEAQ (reference sequence). This CDR3 comprises 13 residues. The CDR3 is CASSLGAQYEQYF. In DNA form, the CDR3 reads TGTGCCAGCAGCTTAGGGGCACAATACGAGCAGTACTTC. The full variable domain, rest sourced from reference TRBV7-9 and TRBJ2-7, is DTGVSQNPRHKITKRGQNVTFRCDPISEHNRLYWYRQTLGQGPEFLTYFQNEAQLEKSRLLSDRFSAERPKGSFSTLEIQRTEQGDSAMYLCASSLGAQYEQYFGPGTRLTVT.

This clone has just one count. This chain links TRBV27 with TRBJ2-3, with 7 bases fitting TRBD1. The CDR3 consists of 16 residues. Germline V gives CDR1 MNHEY, CDR2 SMNVEV (reference sequence). The V segment lost 5 bases and the J segment 6 bases; nucleotides outside the gene matches: 14. The CDR3 protein is CASSPFDRVGRDTQYF. In DNA form, the CDR3 reads TGTGCCAGCAGTCCCTTCGACAGGGTGGGTCGGGATACGCAGTATTTT.

The chain employs TRBV9 and TRBJ2-1; TRBD2 agrees at 7 bases. The V segment lost 3 bases and the J segment 0 bases; nucleotides outside the gene matches: 3. CDR3 length equals 15 residues. In germline, CDR1 is SGDLS, CDR2 YYNGEE. CDR3 residues: CASSEGGSSYNEQFF. The CDR3 nucleotides are TGTGCCAGCAGCGAGGGCGGGAGCTCCTACAATGAGCAGTTCTTC. Full variable domain (outside the CDR3, taken from reference TRBV9 and TRBJ2-1): DSGVTQTPKHLITATGQRVTLRCSPRSGDLSVYWYQQSLDQGLQFLIQYYNGEERAKGNILERFSAQQFPDLHSELNLSSLELGDSALYFCASSEGGSSYNEQFFGPGTRLTVL.

The gene calls are TRBV4-1 and TRBJ2-7, with 10 positions matching TRBD2. The J segment lost 6 bases and the V segment lost 0 bases, leaving 8 bases of the junction unmatched. Germline V lookup: CDR1 MGHRA, CDR2 YSYEKL. CDR3 length equals 16 residues. The chain's CDR3 is CASSQERSGRAFEQYF. CDR3 in DNA: TGCGCCAGCAGCCAAGAGAGGAGCGGGAGGGCCTTCGAGCAGTACTTC.

This chain links TRBV13 with TRBJ1-1; TRBD1 aligns across 7 bases. Germline CDR1 is PRHDT and CDR2 is FYEKMQ (reference sequence). V gave up 8 bases and J gave up 1 base; unmatched junction bases: 16. CDR3 size: 17 residues. In nucleotides, the CDR3 is TGTGCCAGCGAGGGGACAGCATTCTTTGGTGGGAACACTGAAGCTTTCTTT. The encoded protein is CASEGTAFFGGNTEAFF.

This clone was seen a handful of times. The chain links TRBV6-6 to TRBJ1-1; TRBD1 might be the D (5 bases). The germline V and J ends were trimmed by 2 bases and 4 bases, with 8 bases remaining between them. CDR1 MNHNY and CDR2 SVGAGI come from the germline V gene (reference sequence). The CDR3 is 13 residues long. For the CDR3, the DNA is TGTGCCAGCAGTTACAGGGGAGGCACTGAAGCTTTCTTT. Translated, it gives CASSYRGGTEAFF.

As DNA, the CDR3 is TGTGCCAGCAGCTTAGAGAGGAGCGGGAGCGAGCAGTACTTC. Translated, it gives CASSLERSGSEQYF. V gene TRBV11-2 combines with J gene TRBJ2-7; 8 positions agree with TRBD2. The germline CDR1 and CDR2 sequences are SGHAT and FQNNGV. This CDR3 contains 14 residues. After removal of 0 bases from V and 6 bases from J, the junction contained 4 bases not matched to a gene.

The chain uses TRBV2 and TRBJ2-1; 8 bases agree with TRBD2. After removal of 3 bases from V and 4 bases from J, the junction contained 5 bases not matched to a gene. CDR1 and CDR2 (germline): SNHLY, FYNNEI. CDR3 length equals 15 residues. CDR3 loop: CASSEASGYYNEQFF. CDR3 nucleotide sequence: TGTGCCAGCAGTGAGGCTAGCGGGTATTACAATGAGCAGTTCTTC.

This clone was counted a single time. The J gene is TRBJ2-1, the V gene TRBV7-9, with 8 bases aligning to TRBD1. With 2 bases clipped from V and 1 base from J, the junction kept 1 base outside the gene matches. The CDR3 has 15 amino acids. The germline CDR1 and CDR2 sequences are SEHNR and FQNEAQ (reference sequence). CDR3 sequence reads: CASSLRQGSYNEQFF. The DNA for the CDR3 is TGTGCCAGCAGCTTAAGACAGGGGTCCTACAATGAGCAGTTCTTC.

V usage is TRBV28 and J usage is TRBJ1-1, with D maybe TRBD1 (6 bases). The CDR3 is 16 amino acids. The germline CDR1 and CDR2 sequences are MDHEN and SYDVKM. V lost 8 bases to trimming and J lost 0 bases, with 19 bases between them. As DNA, the CDR3 is TGTGCCAGCGTATTACTGACAGGAGCCTTGAACACTGAAGCTTTCTTT. It yields the protein CASVLLTGALNTEAFF.

The chain employs TRBV27 and TRBJ1-4, with 9 positions matching TRBD1. The V gene's germline CDR1 is MNHEY and CDR2 SMNVEV (reference sequence). CDR3 length: 16 amino acids. V dropped 1 base and J dropped 5; count of bases not matched to a gene: 5. CDR3 region: CASSLWGTGINEKLFF. The DNA of the CDR3 is TGTGCCAGCAGTTTATGGGGGACAGGGATAAATGAAAAACTGTTTTTT.

The rearrangement links TRBV7-8 to TRBJ2-7; 10 bases are shared with TRBD1. With V trimmed by 5 bases and J by 3 bases, 13 bases remained unmatched. The germline gives CDR1 SGHVS, CDR2 FQNEAQ. CDR3 length: 17 amino acids. The CDR3 DNA reads as TGTGCCAGCAGCAAGGCCGGGACAGGGGCTGCAGGCTACGAGCAGTACTTC. Its translation is CASSKAGTGAAGYEQYF.

V usage is TRBV4-3 and J usage is TRBJ1-1; 7 bases align to TRBD1. J lost 2 bases, V lost 0 bases, and 3 bases had no gene match. This CDR3 spans 15 amino acids. CDR1 and CDR2 from the germline V gene are LGHNA and YSLEER. Here the CDR3 reads CASSQDNRGNTEAFF. For the CDR3, the DNA is TGCGCCAGCAGCCAAGATAACAGGGGAAACACTGAAGCTTTCTTT.

The chain has TRBV27 and TRBJ1-5; 7 nucleotides agree with TRBD1. This CDR3 comprises 13 residues. Trimming took 6 bases from V and 2 from J; bases not matched to a gene: 1. Germline assignment: CDR1 MNHEY and CDR2 SMNVEV (reference sequence). The CDR3 reads CASSQGGNQPQHF. The CDR3 nucleotides read TGTGCCAGCAGCCAGGGGGGCAATCAGCCCCAGCATTTT.

This clone was seen a handful of times. This chain connects TRBV7-9 to TRBJ1-5; TRBD1 might be the D (5 bases). The germline gives CDR1 SEHNR, CDR2 FQNEAQ (reference sequence). The germline V and J ends were trimmed by 5 bases and 4 bases, with 12 bases remaining between them. CDR3 length: 14 amino acids. In nucleotides, the CDR3 is TGTGCCAGCAGCGGGGCAATGGGTAATCAGCCCCAGCATTTT. It encodes CASSGAMGNQPQHF.

DNA of the CDR3: TGTGCCAGCAGCCGGACTAGCGGGATAACCGGGGAGCTGTTTTTT. Translation: CASSRTSGITGELFF. The chain has TRBV5-4 and TRBJ2-2, with 12 bases identical to TRBD2. The J segment lost 5 bases and the V segment lost 4 bases, leaving 3 bases of the junction unmatched. The CDR3 consists of 15 residues. Germline V gene sequence: CDR1 SGHNT, CDR2 YYREEE (reference sequence).

This clone was seen a single time. The rearrangement joins TRBV19 to TRBJ1-2; D is possibly TRBD1 (6 bases). CDR1 and CDR2 (germline): LNHDA, SQIVND (reference sequence). CDR3 size: 16 residues. The V and J ends lost 6 bases and 5 bases respectively, with 22 bases between them. The CDR3 nucleotides are TGTGCCAGTAGAGACGGGGGGGCCGGGGGCAAATATGGCTACACCTTC. This gives the protein CASRDGGAGGKYGYTF.

The V gene is TRBV19, the J gene TRBJ2-7; TRBD1 agrees at 9 bases. Germline CDR1 LNHDA, CDR2 SQIVND (reference sequence). The CDR3 extends over 17 amino acids. V lost 0 bases and J lost 0; bases outside the gene matches: 6. CDR3 in DNA: TGTGCCAGTAGTATAGATCATAGGACAGGGGTCTCCTACGAGCAGTACTTC. Translating it yields CASSIDHRTGVSYEQYF.

The rearrangement links TRBV27 to TRBJ2-3; TRBD2 agrees at 7 bases. The CDR3 has 15 amino acids. V lost 6 bases to trimming and J lost 4 bases; unmatched junction nucleotides: 10. Per germline, CDR1 MNHEY and CDR2 SMNVEV (reference sequence). The CDR3 reads CASSLGLPGADTQYF. CDR3 coding DNA: TGTGCCAGCAGCTTGGGACTACCGGGGGCAGATACGCAGTATTTT.

The rearrangement joins TRBV27 to TRBJ2-2, with 7 bases aligning to TRBD2. CDR3 length equals 17 residues. V lost 1 base to trimming and J lost 2 bases; unmatched junction nucleotides: 7. CDR1 MNHEY and CDR2 SMNVEV come from the germline V gene (reference sequence). The CDR3 DNA sequence: TGTGCCAGCAGTTTATACCCCGGGACTATTAACACCGGGGAGCTGTTTTTT. This encodes CASSLYPGTINTGELFF.

In DNA, the CDR3 is TGTGCCAGCAGTTACACGGGGGTCGGGGGCTACACCTTC. The encoded protein is CASSYTGVGGYTF. The chain employs TRBV6-6 and TRBJ1-2; weak D call: TRBD1 (5 bases). Germline V gives CDR1 MNHNY, CDR2 SVGAGI (reference sequence). This CDR3 has 13 residues. Trimming stripped 2 bases from V and 8 bases from J, with 12 bases between.